This TCR beta chain was documented in a study of OX40 agonist ivuxolimab in advanced cancers. Study-wide findings and caveats: Researchers report that CD8+ T cells had, on average, more expanded clones than CD4+. Researchers did not determine the expanded peripheral T cells' antigen specificity.

Worth noting for this clone: Its antigen is currently unknown.

TCRdb's copy holds only in-frame clones and misses some; the assay was immunoSEQ multiplex PCR. This table has roughly 53,000 clones, about 88% appearing once. This CDR3 contains 12 residues. Germline lookup yields CDR1 MNHNY and CDR2 SVGAGI (reference sequence). V was trimmed by 9 bases and J by 4 bases, leaving 10 bases between them. The sample was CD4+ or CD8+ T cells sorted from blood, taken in a trial of the OX40 agonist ivuxolimab. The TCR was taken from an adult with an advanced solid tumor such as melanoma, head and neck, liver or kidney cancer. The chain recombines TRBV6-6 with TRBJ1-3; D gene uncertain. The CDR3 region is CASTREGNTIYF. The CDR3, as DNA: TGTGCCAGTACCCGGGAGGGAAACACCATATATTTT.